One sample yielded the 5 T cell receptor beta chains listed below, sequenced in a study of cytomegalovirus exposure and HLA in healthy donors. Primers: 60 Vbeta forward and 13 Jbeta reverse. Profiling relied on immunoSEQ multiplex PCR, and the TCRdb table lists in-frame clones only, not all of them. This table holds 100,000 to 150,000 clones, around 86% found once. Sequencing was done on a sample of PBMCs. The receptors stem from a man younger than 35 in good health and CMV-seronegative.

The rearrangement joins TRBV7-3 to TRBJ2-5; a weak D match, TRBD2 (5 bases). The CDR3 runs 14 residues. Between the trimmed V and J ends, which lost 4 bases and 1 base, there was a span of 10 bases. CDR1 and CDR2 from the germline V gene are SGHTA and FQGTGA. CDR3 in DNA: TGTGCCAGCAGCTCCTCGGGGAGCCAAGAGACCCAGTACTTC. It yields the protein CASSSSGSQETQYF.

The V gene is TRBV19, the J gene TRBJ1-2, with a tentative D call TRBD1 (5 bases). Trimming stripped 10 bases from V and 6 bases from J, with 15 bases between. Germline V gene lookup returns CDR1 LNHDA and CDR2 SQIVND (reference sequence). This CDR3 is built from 12 residues. CDR3 bases: TGTGCCACTCCCTTTTGGGGCCATGGCTACACCTTC. Translation: CATPFWGHGYTF.

V is TRBV18 and J is TRBJ1-2; possibly TRBD1 for D (6 bases). The CDR3 totals 15 residues. Germline CDR1 KGHSH, CDR2 LQKENI. The V end lost 4 bases, the J end lost 1 base, and 13 bases lay between the germline ends. The CDR3, as DNA: TGTGCCAGCTCACTCCAGGACAGCCTTAACTATGGCTACACCTTC. Its protein product is CASSLQDSLNYGYTF.

The chain recombines TRBV5-4 with TRBJ2-2, with a weak D call TRBD2 (6 bases). V was clipped by 2 bases and J by 6 bases, with 14 bases between them. The germline V gene has CDR1 SGHNT and CDR2 YYREEE (reference sequence). There are 15 residues in the CDR3. CDR3 nucleotide sequence: TGTGCCAGCAGCTTATATGCGGGGATCGCCGGGGAGCTGTTTTTT. Amino acids: CASSLYAGIAGELFF.

The gene calls are TRBV5-1 and TRBJ2-5, with D possibly TRBD1 on 6 matching bases. CDR1 SGHRS and CDR2 YFSETQ come from the germline V gene. V lost 2 bases to trimming and J lost 4 bases, with 18 bases between them. This CDR3 region has 16 residues. This chain's CDR3 is CASSFNRAIAGETQYF. The CDR3 DNA follows: TGCGCCAGCAGCTTTAACAGGGCCATCGCCGGAGAGACCCAGTACTTC.